One T cell receptor beta chain is described in this entry. Its antigen is undetermined. It was patients with CD8+CD57+ cell expansion by flow cytometry who were chosen for sequencing. The diagnosis in all patients was severe acquired aplastic anemia. There was no therapy given to any patient before the blood sampling took place. TCR beta VDJ and CDR3 profiles were obtained from a genomic DNA template. TCRdb itself ran the reads through MiXCR, one entry per CDR3 protein. Of 180,000 or so distinct CDR3 sequences in the sample, around half were seen once. The entry originates in a study of CD8+CD57+ T cells in acquired aplastic anemia. Findings of the study overall: The study identified roughly 29 CD8+ CDR3 sequences shared by patients and controls.

Germline CDR1 DFQATT, CDR2 SNEGSKA (reference sequence). The CDR3 is made up of 10 amino acids. Trimming left V 6 bases short and J 14 bases short, with 11 bases between. The V gene is TRBV20-1, the J gene TRBJ1-6, with a tentative D call TRBD1 (6 bases). The sample was sorted CD4+, CD8+, or CD8+CD57+ T cells (not recorded which) from PBMCs. The receptor's source is a human donor with aplastic anemia. CDR3 protein: CSAPEGALHF. DNA of the CDR3: TGCAGTGCCCCGGAGGGGGCCCTCCACTTT.